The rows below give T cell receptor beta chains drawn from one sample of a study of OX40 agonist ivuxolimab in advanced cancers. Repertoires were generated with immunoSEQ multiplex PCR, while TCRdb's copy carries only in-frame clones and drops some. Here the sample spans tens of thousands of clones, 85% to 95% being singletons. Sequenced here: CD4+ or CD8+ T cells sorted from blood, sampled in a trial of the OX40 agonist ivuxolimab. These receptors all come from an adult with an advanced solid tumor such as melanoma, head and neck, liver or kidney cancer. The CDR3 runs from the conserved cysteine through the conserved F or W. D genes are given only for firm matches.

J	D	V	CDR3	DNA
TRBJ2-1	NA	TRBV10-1	CASSEDNEQFF	TGCGCCAGCAGTGAAGACAATGAGCAGTTCTTC
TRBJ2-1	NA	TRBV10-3	CAISVSGRLLDNEQFF	TGTGCCATCAGTGTATCCGGGCGGCTGCTCGACAATGAGCAGTTCTTC
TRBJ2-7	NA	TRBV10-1	CASSEGDHSYEQYF	TGCGCCAGCAGTGAAGGGGACCATTCCTACGAGCAGTACTTC
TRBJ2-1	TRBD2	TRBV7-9	CASSFSSGVYNEQFF	TGTGCCAGCAGCTTCTCTAGCGGGGTTTACAATGAGCAGTTCTTC
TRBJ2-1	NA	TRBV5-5	CASSLALYNEQFF	TGTGCCAGCAGCTTGGCCCTCTACAATGAGCAGTTCTTC
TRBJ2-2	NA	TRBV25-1	CASSESLTGELFF	TGTGCCAGCAGTGAATCACTTACCGGGGAGCTGTTTTTT
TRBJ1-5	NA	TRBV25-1	CASSEMWRHNQPQHF	TGTGCCAGCAGTGAAATGTGGCGGCACAATCAGCCCCAGCATTTT
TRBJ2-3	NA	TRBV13	CASSIYRAITDTQYF	TGTGCCAGCAGCATATACAGGGCGATCACAGATACGCAGTATTTT
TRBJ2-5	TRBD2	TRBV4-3	CASSSGSGGKETQYF	TGCGCCAGCAGTAGCGGGAGCGGTGGGAAAGAGACCCAGTACTTC
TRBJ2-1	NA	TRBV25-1	CASSVGGASYNEQFF	TGTGCCAGCAGTGTAGGGGGGGCGTCATACAATGAGCAGTTCTTC
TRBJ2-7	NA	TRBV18	CASSPYDVYEQYF	TGTGCCAGCTCACCATACGACGTTTACGAGCAGTACTTC
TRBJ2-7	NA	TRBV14	CASSQGAGHSYEQYF	TGTGCCAGCAGCCAAGGGGCAGGCCACTCGTACGAGCAGTACTTC
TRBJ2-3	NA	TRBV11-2	CASTSAEMDTDTQYF	TGTGCCAGCACCTCGGCAGAAATGGACACAGATACGCAGTATTTT
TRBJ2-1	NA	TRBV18	CASSDGVAVYNEQFF	TGTGCCAGCTCAGATGGGGTAGCGGTCTACAATGAGCAGTTCTTC
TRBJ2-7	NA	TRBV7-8	CASSLGGNSYEQYF	TGTGCCAGCAGCTTAGGCGGGAACTCCTACGAGCAGTACTTC
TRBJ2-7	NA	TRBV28	CASSLLGPDVNPYEQYF	TGTGCCAGCAGTTTATTGGGGCCGGACGTAAATCCCTACGAGCAGTACTTC
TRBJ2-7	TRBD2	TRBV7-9	CASSLGLADYEQYF	TGTGCCAGCAGCCTCGGACTAGCGGACTACGAGCAGTACTTC
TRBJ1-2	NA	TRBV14	CASSQVEVQGYTF	TGTGCCAGCAGCCAAGTGGAGGTTCAGGGCTACACCTTC